The rows below give T cell receptor beta chains drawn from one sample of a study of T cells after yellow fever vaccination. TCRdb reanalysed the 5' RACE reads using MiXCR and keeps one entry per CDR3 protein. The repertoire holds some 670,000 distinct CDR3 sequences, with 9% to 15% as singletons. The specimen was PBMCs, collected on the day of the yellow fever booster vaccination. These receptors were taken from a young man who received the YFV17D yellow fever vaccine. The CDR3 runs from the conserved cysteine through the conserved F or W. D genes are given only for firm matches.

d_gene	v_gene	CDR3aa
TRBD2	TRBV19	CASSPTGLAGGGANVLTF
TRBD2	TRBV2	CASNPAGVRETQYF
NA	TRBV7-8	CASSLLVGQRAGSYTF
TRBD1	TRBV12-3/TRBV12-4	CASSYSPTGGSYEQYF
NA	TRBV14	CASSQGSGFTNEKLFF
TRBD1	TRBV10-3	CAIATGDHGYTF
NA	TRBV20-1	CSARLGTYEQYF
TRBD2	TRBV5-1	CASSLGGAGGGQETQYF
TRBD2	TRBV9	CASSPIGREETQYF
TRBD2	TRBV10-3	CAISETSGKSTDTQYF
TRBD2	TRBV29-1	CSVASGIYNEQFF
TRBD1	TRBV29-1	CSVADRGYGYTF
TRBD1	TRBV27	CASSHRGSSYEQYF
TRBD1	TRBV12-3/TRBV12-4	CASSRQGADTQYF
NA	TRBV29-1	CSVGAGPSYNEQFF
TRBD1	TRBV12-3/TRBV12-4	CASTRQGGENTIYF
TRBD1	TRBV5-1	CASSLGGQGTGEQFF
NA	TRBV7-2	CASSLGRAGTDTQYF
TRBD2	TRBV11-2	CASSPREGETQYF
NA	TRBV9	CASSTITEGNTEAFF
TRBD2	TRBV24-1	CATSDRTSGTFGELFF
TRBD2	TRBV5-1	CASSMAGLAGHEQFF
NA	TRBV20-1	CSASSFGEGHYEQYF
NA	TRBV25-1	CARVGVAGTDTQYF
NA	TRBV7-2	CASSLEGDTDTQYF
NA	TRBV20-1	CSAYDGYTF
NA	TRBV7-2	CASSLDVGRLETQYF
NA	TRBV28	CASSLLPREQYF
NA	TRBV3-1	CASSQGGGTGELFF
TRBD1	TRBV20-1	CSAPTGTGFWETQYF
NA	TRBV18	CASASGLASSISVYGYTF
TRBD1	TRBV12-3/TRBV12-4	CASSPQGGDTEAFF
NA	TRBV12-3/TRBV12-4	CASWGGVYGYTF
NA	TRBV6-5	CASSYSSRHQPQHF
NA	TRBV12-3/TRBV12-4	CASSLLLAHEQYF
NA	TRBV7-2	CASSLVFSGETQYF
TRBD1	TRBV6-5	CASSYGTGVSLHF
TRBD1	TRBV7-9	CASSAQGAWGNYGYTF
NA	TRBV6-1	CASSDLRANYGYTF
NA	TRBV12-3/TRBV12-4	CASSLEAGFSYEQYF
NA	TRBV20-1	CSARDRTTPGPFYEQYF
NA	TRBV20-1	CSARDLNRGNYGYTF
NA	TRBV28	CASSLGTRKTQYF
TRBD2	TRBV12-3/TRBV12-4	CASSPGLVTPSEQYF
NA	TRBV4-2	CASRLGGDSSTGELFF
TRBD2	TRBV29-1	CSVGAGGGYEQYF
TRBD2	TRBV20-1	CSARPLAGVYNEQFF
TRBD2	TRBV12-3/TRBV12-4	CASRPPGLAGGPSPYEQYF
TRBD2	TRBV7-2	CASMAGGPDEQYF
NA	TRBV27	CASSLWGLDTEAFF
NA	TRBV28	CASSSPGPGNYGYTF
TRBD1	TRBV7-2	CASASGTGKNSPLHF
TRBD2	TRBV27	CASSLAGGPSGELFF
TRBD2	TRBV12-3/TRBV12-4	CASSLGSGRYNEQFF